This entry describes one T cell receptor beta chain. Its binding antigen is unknown. Per-base qualities were not stored, and no clone one base away is much larger. This record comes from a study of blood T cell repertoires in COVID-19 (dated by TCRdb to about 2020). A note on the overall study: Samples covering the acute and convalescent phases of COVID-19 were provided by collaborators in the United States, Italy and Spain. Samples came from the ongoing ImmuneRACE study (first 160 participants) plus 1,254 subjects from 6 global collaborators. The repertoires were released in a freely available public database intended as a resource for research on the immune response to SARS-CoV-2. The dataset comprised deeply sampled blood TCRbeta repertoires from subjects exposed to, actively infected with, or recovered from COVID-19. A de-identified subject ID, COVID-19 status, age in years and sex were almost always included in the sample metadata. The prospective study material was composed of cDNA or gDNA derived from T cells, B-cell-depleted T cells, or PBMCs. Where available, HLA class I and class II types were obtained from metadata supplied by the sample provider rather than from assay-based typing.

Each collaborating institution followed its own protocols to collect whole blood in K2EDTA tubes. Collaborator samples were shipped for TCRbeta analysis as frozen whole blood, isolated PBMCs, or DNA extracted from either sample type. TCRbeta CDR3 regions were amplified from genomic DNA using the immunoSEQ Assay, a bias-controlled multiplex PCR. The original methods were these. The number of nucleated cells in each sample was estimated by amplification of reference gene primers within the assay. To quantify the absolute abundance of each unique TCRbeta CDR3 rearrangement, sequence reads were collapsed and filtered. Productive Simpson clonality was computed per sample as the square root of Simpson's diversity index over productive rearrangements. The clones in this table, taken by TCRdb from immuneACCESS, are in-frame only. Not every clone is retained; where verified, under half of the shortfall comes from an unresolved V gene, and the cause of the rest is unknown. V and J calls plus clone size are reproduced from that table; the DNA served to infer D and trimming. Counted in this sample were roughly 79,000 clones; roughly four fifths of them appeared once. The ten largest clonotypes hold over 7% of the sample.

Spanning cysteine to phenylalanine, the CDR3 consists of 17 amino acids. Only the CDR3 region is kept as DNA, spanning 51 bases read in frame from base 1. General findings and caveats noted by the study authors: The quantity of clinical and demographic metadata differed by source and by participant and was supplied without curation.

The sequence joins TRBV21-1 to TRBJ2-4; the table's D call, TRBD2, has no DNA check behind it. TRBV21-1 is described as a pseudogene. The source of this sequence is a human donor in a cohort sampled during active COVID-19. Material: peripheral blood. The CDR3 protein sequence reads: CASSLRPNYPPKNIQYF. Here is the DNA: TGTGCCAGCAGCTTACGACCCAACTACCCTCCCAAAAACATTCAGTACTTC.